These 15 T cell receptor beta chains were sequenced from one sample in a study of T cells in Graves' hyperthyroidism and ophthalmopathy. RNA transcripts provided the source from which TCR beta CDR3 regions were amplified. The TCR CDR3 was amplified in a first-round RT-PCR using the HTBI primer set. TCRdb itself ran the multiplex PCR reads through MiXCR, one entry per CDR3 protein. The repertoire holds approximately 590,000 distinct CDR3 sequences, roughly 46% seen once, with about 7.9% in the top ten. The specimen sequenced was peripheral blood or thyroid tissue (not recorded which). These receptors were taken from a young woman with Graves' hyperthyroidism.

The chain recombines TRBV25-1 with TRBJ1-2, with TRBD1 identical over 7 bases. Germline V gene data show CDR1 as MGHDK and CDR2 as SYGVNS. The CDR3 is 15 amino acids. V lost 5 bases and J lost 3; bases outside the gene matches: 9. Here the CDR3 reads CASSTGTAYDYGYTF. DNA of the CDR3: TGTGCCAGCAGTACCGGGACAGCCTATGACTATGGCTACACCTTC.

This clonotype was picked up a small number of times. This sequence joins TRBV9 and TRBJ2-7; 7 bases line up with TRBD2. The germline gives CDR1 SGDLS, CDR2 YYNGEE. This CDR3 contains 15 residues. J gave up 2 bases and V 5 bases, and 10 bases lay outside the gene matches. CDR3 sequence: CASSWKGLFPYEQYF. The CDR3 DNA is TGTGCCAGCAGTTGGAAGGGACTATTCCCCTACGAGCAGTACTTC. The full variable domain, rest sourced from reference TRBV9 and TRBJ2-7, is DSGVTQTPKHLITATGQRVTLRCSPRSGDLSVYWYQQSLDQGLQFLIQYYNGEERAKGNILERFSAQQFPDLHSELNLSSLELGDSALYFCASSWKGLFPYEQYFGPGTRLTVT.

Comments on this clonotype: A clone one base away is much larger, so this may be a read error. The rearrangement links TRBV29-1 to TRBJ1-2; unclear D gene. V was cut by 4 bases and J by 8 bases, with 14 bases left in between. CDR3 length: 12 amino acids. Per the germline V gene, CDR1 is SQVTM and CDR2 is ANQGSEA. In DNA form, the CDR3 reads TGCAGCGTTGGAGAGGAATCCTGGGGCTACACCTTC. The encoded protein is CSVGEESWGYTF.

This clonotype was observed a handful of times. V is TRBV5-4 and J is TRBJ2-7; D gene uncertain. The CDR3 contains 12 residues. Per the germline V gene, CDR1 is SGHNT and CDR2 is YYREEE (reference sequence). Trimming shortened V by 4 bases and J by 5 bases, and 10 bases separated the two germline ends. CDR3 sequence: CASSQLGNEQYF. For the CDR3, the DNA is TGTGCCAGCAGCCAGTTGGGAAACGAGCAGTACTTC.

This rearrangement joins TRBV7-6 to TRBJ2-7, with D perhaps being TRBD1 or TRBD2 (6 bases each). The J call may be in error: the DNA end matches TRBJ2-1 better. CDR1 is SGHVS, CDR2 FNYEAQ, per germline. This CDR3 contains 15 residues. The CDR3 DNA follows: TGTGCCAGCAGCTTAACGGTCGGGGGCGCGAATGAGCAGTTCTTC. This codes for CASSLTVGGANEQFF.

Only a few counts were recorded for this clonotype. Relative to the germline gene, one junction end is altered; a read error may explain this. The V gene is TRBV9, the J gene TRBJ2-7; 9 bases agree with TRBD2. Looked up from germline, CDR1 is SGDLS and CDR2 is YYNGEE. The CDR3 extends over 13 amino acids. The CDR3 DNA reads TGCGCCAGCAGCCAGGGGACTAGCAACGAGCAGTACTTC. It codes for CASSQGTSNEQYF. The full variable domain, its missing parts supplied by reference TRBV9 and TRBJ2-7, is DSGVTQTPKHLITATGQRVTLRCSPRSGDLSVYWYQQSLDQGLQFLIQYYNGEERAKGNILERFSAQQFPDLHSELNLSSLELGDSALYFCASSQGTSNEQYFGPGTRLTVT.

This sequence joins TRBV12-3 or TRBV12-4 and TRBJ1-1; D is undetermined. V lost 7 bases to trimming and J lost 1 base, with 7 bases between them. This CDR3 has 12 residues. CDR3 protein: CASTPPNTEAFF. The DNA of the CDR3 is TGTGCCAGCACTCCCCCGAACACTGAAGCTTTCTTT.

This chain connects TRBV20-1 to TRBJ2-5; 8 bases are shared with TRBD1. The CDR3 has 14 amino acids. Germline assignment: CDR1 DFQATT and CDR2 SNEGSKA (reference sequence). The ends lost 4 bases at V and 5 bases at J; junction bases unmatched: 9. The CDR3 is CSATDRGLAETQYF. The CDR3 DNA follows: TGCAGTGCTACAGACAGGGGACTGGCGGAGACCCAGTACTTC.

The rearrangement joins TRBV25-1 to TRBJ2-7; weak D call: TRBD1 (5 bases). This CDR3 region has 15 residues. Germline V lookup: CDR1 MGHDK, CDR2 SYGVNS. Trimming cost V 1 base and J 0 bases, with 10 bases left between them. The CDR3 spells CASSESTANSYEQYF. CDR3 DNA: TGTGCCAGCAGTGAATCGACAGCAAACTCCTACGAGCAGTACTTC.

DNA of the CDR3: TGTGCCAGCAGCACCTTATCGGGGACAGGGGACTATGGCTACACCTTC. Translation gives CASSTLSGTGDYGYTF. The rearrangement links TRBV25-1 to TRBJ1-2; TRBD1 aligns across 10 bases. Trimming took 6 bases from V and 3 from J; bases not matched to a gene: 10. This CDR3 contains 16 residues. CDR1 is MGHDK, CDR2 SYGVNS, per germline.

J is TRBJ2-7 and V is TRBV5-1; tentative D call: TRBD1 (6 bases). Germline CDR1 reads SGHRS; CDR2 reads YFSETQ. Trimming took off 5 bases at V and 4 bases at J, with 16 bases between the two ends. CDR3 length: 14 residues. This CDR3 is CASSNDRPTYEQYF. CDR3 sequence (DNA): TGCGCCAGCAGTAATGACAGGCCAACTTACGAGCAGTACTTC.

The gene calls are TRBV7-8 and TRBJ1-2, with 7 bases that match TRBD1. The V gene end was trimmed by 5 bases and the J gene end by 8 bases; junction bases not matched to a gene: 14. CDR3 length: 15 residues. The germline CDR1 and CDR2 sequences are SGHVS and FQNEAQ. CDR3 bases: TGTGCCAGCAGCAGAGGGCCCGACAGGGTAGGAGGCTACACCTTC. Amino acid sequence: CASSRGPDRVGGYTF.

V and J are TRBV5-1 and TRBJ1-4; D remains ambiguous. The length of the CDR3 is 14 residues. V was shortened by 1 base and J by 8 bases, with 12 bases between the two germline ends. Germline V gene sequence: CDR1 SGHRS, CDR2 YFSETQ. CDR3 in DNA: TGCGCCAGCAGCTTGTCCGGGTCCAGGGAAAAACTGTTTTTT. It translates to CASSLSGSREKLFF.

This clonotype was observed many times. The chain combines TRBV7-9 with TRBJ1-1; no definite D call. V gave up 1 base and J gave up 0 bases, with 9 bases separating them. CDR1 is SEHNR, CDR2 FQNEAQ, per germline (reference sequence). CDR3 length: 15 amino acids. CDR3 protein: CASSLERGVNTEAFF. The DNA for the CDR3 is TGTGCCAGCAGCTTAGAACGGGGAGTGAACACTGAAGCTTTCTTT.

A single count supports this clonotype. In DNA, the CDR3 is TGTGCCAGTGGACGAGCGGGGGAAAATTCACCCCTCCACTTT. This gives the protein CASGRAGENSPLHF. This chain joins TRBV2 and TRBJ1-6; tentative D call: TRBD1 (5 bases). The CDR3 contains 14 residues. Trimming stripped 9 bases from V and 7 bases from J, with 16 bases between. CDR1 SNHLY and CDR2 FYNNEI come from the germline V gene. Drawing the rest from reference TRBV2 and TRBJ1-6, the complete variable domain is EPEVTQTPSHQVTQMGQEVILRCVPISNHLYFYWYRQILGQKVEFLVSFYNNEISEKSEIFDDQFSVERPDGSNFTLKIRSTKLEDSAMYFCASGRAGENSPLHFGNGTRLTVT.